This T cell receptor (beta chain) was sequenced during a study of OX40 agonist ivuxolimab in advanced cancers. The overall study: The drug used for patients, ivuxolimab, was an agonistic anti-OX40 (CD134) antibody. Those treated in dose escalation had hepatocellular carcinoma, melanoma, renal cell cancer or head and neck cancer. Three patients showed partial responses: one hepatocellular carcinoma and two cutaneous melanoma cases.

General observations from the study: Blood T cells, both CD4+ and CD8+, expanded clonally by week 6 at 0.1 to 3.0 mg/kg.

Germline V gene sequence: CDR1 SGHAT, CDR2 FQNNGV. This CDR3 has 14 residues. V dropped 5 bases and J dropped 5; count of bases not matched to a gene: 9. Only in-frame clones appear in the TCRdb table, and some are missing; sequencing was by immunoSEQ multiplex PCR. Of roughly 120,000 clones listed, roughly 89% are singletons. As regards this clone: Its antigen is currently unknown.

The specimen comprised CD4+ or CD8+ T cells sorted from blood, sampled in a trial of the OX40 agonist ivuxolimab. This chain joins TRBV11-2 and TRBJ2-7, with 7 bases fitting TRBD1. This TCR was sampled from an adult with an advanced solid tumor such as melanoma, head and neck, liver or kidney cancer. CDR3 in DNA: TGTGCCAGCAGCCCCGGGACAGCCGTTGACGAGCAGTACTTC. Amino acids: CASSPGTAVDEQYF.